This TCR beta chain was identified during a study of blood T cell repertoires in COVID-19. The CDR3 is 13 residues long. V gave up 5 bases and J gave up 3 bases, with 7 bases separating them. CDR1 and CDR2 (germline): KGHDR, SFDVKD. The table came from immunoSEQ multiplex PCR; TCRdb's copy has only in-frame clones and leaves some out. The table shows 390,000 or so clones, with 75% to 90% occurring only once. This chain joins TRBV24-1 and TRBJ2-1, with D uncertain. The sequence came from a young woman with active or convalescent COVID-19. The sequencing sample was made of peripheral blood. The CDR3 spells CATSGADYNEQFF. The CDR3 DNA is TGTGCCACCAGTGGGGCAGACTACAATGAGCAGTTCTTC.